The 8 T cell receptor beta chains reported below all come from one sample, sequenced in a study of shared T cell receptors in the human thymus. TCRdb's copy holds only in-frame clones and misses some; the assay was immunoSEQ multiplex PCR. This sample has about 660,000 clones, with about 89% found just once. This sample was also put to use in a study of human thymus T cells.

Sequencing input: thymocytes. Receptors originate from a boy younger than two with a congenital heart defect.

This chain joins TRBV4-3 and TRBJ2-4, with 9 bases identical to TRBD1. With 0 bases clipped from V and 0 bases from J, the junction kept 9 bases outside the gene matches. CDR3 size: 19 residues. In germline, CDR1 is LGHNA, CDR2 YSLEER. The CDR3 DNA sequence: TGCGCCAGCAGCCAAGACCGGGACAGGGTCTACTTAGCCAAAAACATTCAGTACTTC. Amino acids: CASSQDRDRVYLAKNIQYF.

V usage is TRBV28 and J usage is TRBJ2-7, with 7 bases that match TRBD1. Germline CDR1 MDHEN, CDR2 SYDVKM. CDR3 length: 15 amino acids. With V trimmed by 5 bases and J by 1 base, 8 bases remained unmatched. CDR3 sequence: CASSDPPDRSYEQYF. DNA for the CDR3: TGTGCCAGCAGTGACCCCCCGGACAGGTCCTACGAGCAGTACTTC.

This chain connects TRBV9 to TRBJ1-2; 9 bases are shared with TRBD1. The CDR3 sequence is 16 residues long. Trimming removed 3 bases from V and 5 bases from J; junction bases left unmatched: 11. CDR1 is SGDLS and CDR2 is YYNGEE in the germline V gene. CDR3 sequence (DNA): TGTGCCAGCAGCGGGAGGGACAGGGAGAAATATTATGGCTACACCTTC. Translating gives CASSGRDREKYYGYTF.

The chain uses TRBV19 and TRBJ2-1, with 13 bases that match TRBD2. Germline V gene data show CDR1 as LNHDA and CDR2 as SQIVND (reference sequence). Losses at the gene ends were 4 bases for V and 5 bases for J; bases not matched to a gene: 8. The CDR3 totals 17 residues. CDR3 DNA sequence: TGTGCCAGTAGTACTCGGACTAGCGGGAGATCGGACAATGAGCAGTTCTTC. The encoded protein is CASSTRTSGRSDNEQFF.

The genes are TRBV27 and TRBJ2-4; no clear D gene. Trimming cost V 3 bases and J 5 bases, with 11 bases left between them. Germline V gene lookup returns CDR1 MNHEY and CDR2 SMNVEV (reference sequence). The CDR3 is made up of 14 amino acids. The chain's CDR3 is CASSFSKPENIQYF. The CDR3, as DNA: TGTGCCAGCAGTTTCAGTAAACCCGAAAACATTCAGTACTTC.

This chain links TRBV28 with TRBJ2-3; possible D gene TRBD2, 5 bases. The CDR3 is 13 amino acids. Trimming took off 5 bases at V and 6 bases at J, with 12 bases between the two ends. Germline lookup yields CDR1 MDHEN and CDR2 SYDVKM. This chain's CDR3 is CASSPHRGDTQYF. CDR3 coding DNA: TGTGCCAGCAGTCCGCACAGAGGGGATACGCAGTATTTT.

The V call is TRBV15, the J call TRBJ2-3; D gene ambiguous. Trimming took 6 bases from V and 4 from J, leaving 11 bases between them. CDR3 length equals 13 residues. The germline V gene has CDR1 LNHNV and CDR2 YYDKDF (reference sequence). The CDR3 sequence: CATRSLRSDTQYF. In nucleotides, the CDR3 is TGTGCCACCAGGAGTCTACGTTCAGATACGCAGTATTTT. Complete variable domain (other parts from reference TRBV15 and TRBJ2-3): DAMVIQNPRYQVTQFGKPVTLSCSQTLNHNVMYWYQQKSSQAPKLLFHYYDKDFNNEADTPDNFQSRRPNTSFCFLDIRSPGLGDTAMYLCATRSLRSDTQYFGPGTRLTVL.

The genes are TRBV6-1 and TRBJ2-7; D is unclear. Trimming shortened V by 2 bases and J by 0 bases, and 5 bases separated the two germline ends. CDR1 and CDR2 from the germline V gene are MNHNS and SASEGT. This CDR3 spans 13 amino acids. CDR3 sequence reads: CASSERSSYEQYF. CDR3 coding DNA: TGTGCCAGCAGTGAACGGAGCTCCTACGAGCAGTACTTC.